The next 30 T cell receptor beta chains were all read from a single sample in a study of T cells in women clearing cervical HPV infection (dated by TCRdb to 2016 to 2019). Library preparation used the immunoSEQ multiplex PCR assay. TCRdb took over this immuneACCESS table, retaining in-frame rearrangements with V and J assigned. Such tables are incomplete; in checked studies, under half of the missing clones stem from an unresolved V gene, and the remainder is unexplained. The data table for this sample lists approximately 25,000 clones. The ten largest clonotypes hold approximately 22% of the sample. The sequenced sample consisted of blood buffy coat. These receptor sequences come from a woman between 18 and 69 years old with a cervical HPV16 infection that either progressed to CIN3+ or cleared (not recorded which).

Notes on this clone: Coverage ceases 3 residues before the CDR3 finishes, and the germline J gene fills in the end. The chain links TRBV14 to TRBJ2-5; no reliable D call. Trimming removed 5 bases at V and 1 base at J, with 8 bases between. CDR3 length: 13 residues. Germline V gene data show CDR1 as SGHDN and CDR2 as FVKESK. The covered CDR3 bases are TGTGCCAGCAGCTCCACGGTCCAAGAGACC. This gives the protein CASSSTVQET. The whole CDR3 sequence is CASSSTVQETQYF.

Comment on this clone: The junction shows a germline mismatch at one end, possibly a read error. Partial CDR3 DNA: TGTACCAGCAGTGACCTCGGGACTAGCGGGAGCTATGAG. It codes for CTSSDLGTSGSYE. The CDR3 in its entirety is CTSSDLGTSGSYEQFF. V usage is TRBV6-4 and J usage is TRBJ2-1, with TRBD2 matching over 14 bases. The read finishes 3 residues shy of the CDR3 end, and the germline J gene is used to complete it. Germline V CDR1 and CDR2: MRHNA, SNTAGT. This CDR3 comprises 16 residues.

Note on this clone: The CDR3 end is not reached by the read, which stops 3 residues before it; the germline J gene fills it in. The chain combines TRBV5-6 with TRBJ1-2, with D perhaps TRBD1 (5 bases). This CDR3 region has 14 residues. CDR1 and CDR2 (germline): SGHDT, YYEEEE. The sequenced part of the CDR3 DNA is TGTGCCAGCAGCTTGGATTCGGGGGTGGAAGGC. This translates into CASSLDSGVEG. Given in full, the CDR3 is CASSLDSGVEGYTF.

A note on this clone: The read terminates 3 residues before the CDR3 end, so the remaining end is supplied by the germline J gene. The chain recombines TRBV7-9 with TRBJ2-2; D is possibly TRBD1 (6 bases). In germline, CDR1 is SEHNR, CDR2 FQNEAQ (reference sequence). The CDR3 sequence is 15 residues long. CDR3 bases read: TGTGCCAGCAGCTTAGGGGATACAGGGAATGAAAAG. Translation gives CASSLGDTGNEK. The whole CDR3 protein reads CASSLGDTGNEKLFF.

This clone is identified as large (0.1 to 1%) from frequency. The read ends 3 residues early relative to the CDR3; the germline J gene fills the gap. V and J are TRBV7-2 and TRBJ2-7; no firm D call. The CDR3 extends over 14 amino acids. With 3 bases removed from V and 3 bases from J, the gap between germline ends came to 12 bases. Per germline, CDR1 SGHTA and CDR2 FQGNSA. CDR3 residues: CASSFGGRNYEQYF. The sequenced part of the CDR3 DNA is TGTGCCAGCAGCTTTGGCGGCAGAAACTACGAG.

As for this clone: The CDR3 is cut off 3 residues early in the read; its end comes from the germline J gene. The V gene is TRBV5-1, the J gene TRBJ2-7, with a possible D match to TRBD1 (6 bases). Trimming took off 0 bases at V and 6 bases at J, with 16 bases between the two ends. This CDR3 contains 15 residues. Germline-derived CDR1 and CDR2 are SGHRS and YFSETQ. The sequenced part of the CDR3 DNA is TGCGCCAGCAGCTTGGACGGGACACGGTTTCTCGAG. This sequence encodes CASSLDGTRFLE. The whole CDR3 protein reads CASSLDGTRFLEQYF.

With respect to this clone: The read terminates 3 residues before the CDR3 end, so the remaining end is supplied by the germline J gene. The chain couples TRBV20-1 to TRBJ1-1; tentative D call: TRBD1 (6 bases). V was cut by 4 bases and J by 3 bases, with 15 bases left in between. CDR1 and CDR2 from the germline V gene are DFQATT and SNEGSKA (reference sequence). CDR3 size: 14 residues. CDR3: CSATPQGVHTEAFF. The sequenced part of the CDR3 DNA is TGCAGTGCTACCCCACAGGGTGTGCACACTGAA.

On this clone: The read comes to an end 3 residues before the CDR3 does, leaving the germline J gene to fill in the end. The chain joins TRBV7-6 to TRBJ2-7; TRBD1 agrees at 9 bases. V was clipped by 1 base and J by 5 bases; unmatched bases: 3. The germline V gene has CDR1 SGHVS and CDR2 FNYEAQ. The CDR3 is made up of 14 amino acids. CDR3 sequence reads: CASSLGTGVHEQYF. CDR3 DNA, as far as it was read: TGTGCCAGCAGCTTAGGGACAGGGGTCCACGAG.

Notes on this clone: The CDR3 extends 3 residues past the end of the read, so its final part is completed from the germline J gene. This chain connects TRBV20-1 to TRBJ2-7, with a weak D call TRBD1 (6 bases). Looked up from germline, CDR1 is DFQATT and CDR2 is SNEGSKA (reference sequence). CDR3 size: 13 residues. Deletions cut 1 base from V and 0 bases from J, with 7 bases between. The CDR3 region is CSARGQDSYEQYF. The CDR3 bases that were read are TGCAGTGCTAGAGGACAGGACTCCTACGAG.

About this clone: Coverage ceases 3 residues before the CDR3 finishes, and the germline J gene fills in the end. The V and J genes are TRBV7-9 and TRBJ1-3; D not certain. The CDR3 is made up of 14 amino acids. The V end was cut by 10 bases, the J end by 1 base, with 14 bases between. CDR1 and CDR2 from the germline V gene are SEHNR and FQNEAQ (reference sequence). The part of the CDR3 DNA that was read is TGTGCCACCCCGACTATATTGTCTGGAAACACC. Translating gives CATPTILSGNT. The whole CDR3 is CATPTILSGNTIYF.

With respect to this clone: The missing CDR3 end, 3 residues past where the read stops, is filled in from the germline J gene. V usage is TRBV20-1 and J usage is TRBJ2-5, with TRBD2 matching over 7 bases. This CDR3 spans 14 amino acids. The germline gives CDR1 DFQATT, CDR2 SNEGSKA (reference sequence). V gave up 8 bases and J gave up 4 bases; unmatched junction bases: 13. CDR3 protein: CSSTTPGEGETQYF. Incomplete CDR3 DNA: TGCAGTTCAACAACCCCGGGGGAGGGAGAGACC.

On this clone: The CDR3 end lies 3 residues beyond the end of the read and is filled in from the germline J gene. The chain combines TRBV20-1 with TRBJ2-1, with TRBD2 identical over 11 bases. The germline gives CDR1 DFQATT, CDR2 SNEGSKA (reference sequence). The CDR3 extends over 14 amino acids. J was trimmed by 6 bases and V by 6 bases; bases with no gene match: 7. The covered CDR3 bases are TGCAGTGCCGCGGGACTAGCGGCCCTCAATGAG. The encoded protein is CSAAGLAALNE. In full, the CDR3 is CSAAGLAALNEQFF.

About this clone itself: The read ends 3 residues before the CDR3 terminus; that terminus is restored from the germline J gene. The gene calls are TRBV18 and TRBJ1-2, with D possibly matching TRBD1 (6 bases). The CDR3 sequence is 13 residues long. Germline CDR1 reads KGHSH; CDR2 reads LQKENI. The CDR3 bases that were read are TGTGCCAGCTCAAGACAGGATTCCTACGAC. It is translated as CASSRQDSYD. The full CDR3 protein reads CASSRQDSYDYTF.

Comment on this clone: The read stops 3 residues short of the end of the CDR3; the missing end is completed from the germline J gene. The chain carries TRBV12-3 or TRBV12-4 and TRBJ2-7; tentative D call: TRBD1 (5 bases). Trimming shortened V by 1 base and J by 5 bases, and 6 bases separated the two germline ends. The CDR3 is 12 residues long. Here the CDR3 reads CASSLVRDEQYF. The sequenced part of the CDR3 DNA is TGTGCCAGCAGTTTAGTCAGGGACGAG.

The CDR3 sequence: CASSNQQAPLHF. CDR3 DNA (partial): TGTGCCAGTAGTAACCAACAGGCACCC. The chain uses TRBV19 and TRBJ1-6; the D gene is possibly TRBD1 (5 bases). The observed sequence ends 3 residues before the CDR3 terminus, with the missing tail filled in from the germline J gene. Germline CDR1 is LNHDA and CDR2 is SQIVND (reference sequence). V lost 4 bases and J lost 11, with 9 bases in between. The CDR3 length is 12 residues.

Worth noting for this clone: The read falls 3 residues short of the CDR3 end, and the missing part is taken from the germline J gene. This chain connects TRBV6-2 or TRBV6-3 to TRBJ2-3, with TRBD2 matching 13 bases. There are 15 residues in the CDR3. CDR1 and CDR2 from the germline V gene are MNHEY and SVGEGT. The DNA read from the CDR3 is TGTGCCAGCAGGTCGGGACTAGCGGGACAAGAGACG. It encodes CASRSGLAGQET. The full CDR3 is CASRSGLAGQETQYF.

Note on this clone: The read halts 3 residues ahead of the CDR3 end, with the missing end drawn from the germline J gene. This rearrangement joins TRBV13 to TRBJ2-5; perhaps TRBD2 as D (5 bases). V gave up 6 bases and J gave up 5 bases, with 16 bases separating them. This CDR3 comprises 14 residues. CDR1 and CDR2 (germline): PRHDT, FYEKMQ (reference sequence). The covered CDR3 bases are TGTGCCAGCAGTCCACCGGGGAATCTGGAGACC. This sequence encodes CASSPPGNLET. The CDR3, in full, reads CASSPPGNLETQYF.

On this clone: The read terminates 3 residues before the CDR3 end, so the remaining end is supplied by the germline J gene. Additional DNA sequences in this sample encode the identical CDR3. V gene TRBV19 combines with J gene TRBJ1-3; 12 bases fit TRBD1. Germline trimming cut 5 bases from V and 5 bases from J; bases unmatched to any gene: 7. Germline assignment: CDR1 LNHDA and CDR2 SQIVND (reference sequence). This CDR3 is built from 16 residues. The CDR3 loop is CASSPRGTGGRNTIYF. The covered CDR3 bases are TGTGCCAGTAGTCCCCGCGGGACAGGGGGCAGAAACACC.

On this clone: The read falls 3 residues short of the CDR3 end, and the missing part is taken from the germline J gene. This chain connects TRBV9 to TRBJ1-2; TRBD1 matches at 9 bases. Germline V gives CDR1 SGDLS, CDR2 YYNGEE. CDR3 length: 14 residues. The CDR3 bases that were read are TGTGCCAGCAGCGCGACGGACAGGGGTTGGGGC. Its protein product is CASSATDRGWG. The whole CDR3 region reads CASSATDRGWGYTF.

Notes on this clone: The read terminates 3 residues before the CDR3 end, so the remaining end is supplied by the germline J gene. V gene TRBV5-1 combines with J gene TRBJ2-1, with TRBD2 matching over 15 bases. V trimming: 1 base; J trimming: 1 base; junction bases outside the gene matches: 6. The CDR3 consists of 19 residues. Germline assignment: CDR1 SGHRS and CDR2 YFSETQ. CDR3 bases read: TGCGCCAGCAGCTTGTCGGGGACTAGCGGGGGGTCTTCCTACAATGAG. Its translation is CASSLSGTSGGSSYNE. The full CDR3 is CASSLSGTSGGSSYNEQFF.

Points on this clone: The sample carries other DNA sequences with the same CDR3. The CDR3 sequence: CAWSGGRETQYF. The sequenced part of the CDR3 DNA is TGTGCCTGGAGTGGCGGGAGGGAGACC. This chain joins TRBV30 and TRBJ2-5; 8 nucleotides agree with TRBD2. With the read ending 3 residues before the CDR3 end, the germline J gene is used to fill in that end. The CDR3 has 12 residues. CDR1 and CDR2 from the germline V gene are GTSNPN and SVGIG (reference sequence). The junction had 0 bases not matched to a gene; V was cut back by 1 base and J by 5 bases. Filled out from reference TRBV30 and TRBJ2-5, the complete variable domain reads SQTIHQWPATLVQPVGSPLSLECTVEGTSNPNLYWYRQAAGRGLQLLFYSVGIGQISSEVPQNLSASRPQDRQFILSSKKLLLSDSGFYLCAWSGGRETQYFGPGTRLLVL.

The part of the CDR3 DNA that was read is TGCGCCAGCAGCTCCGGGACAGTCAACCAAGAGACC. Its translation: CASSSGTVNQET. The complete CDR3 protein is CASSSGTVNQETQYF. The chain uses TRBV5-1 and TRBJ2-5, with 7 bases that match TRBD1. From the germline J gene comes the end of the CDR3, since the read stops 3 residues before it. CDR1 is SGHRS and CDR2 is YFSETQ in the germline V gene. Losses at the gene ends were 3 bases for V and 0 bases for J; bases not matched to a gene: 5. The CDR3 has 15 amino acids.

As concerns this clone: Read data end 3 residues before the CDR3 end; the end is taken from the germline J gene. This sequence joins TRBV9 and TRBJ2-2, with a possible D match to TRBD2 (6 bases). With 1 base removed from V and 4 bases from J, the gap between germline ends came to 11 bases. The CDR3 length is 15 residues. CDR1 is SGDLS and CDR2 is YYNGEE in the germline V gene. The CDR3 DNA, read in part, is TGTGCCAGCAGCGTAAGCCTAGCGTTCACCGGGGAG. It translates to CASSVSLAFTGE. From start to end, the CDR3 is CASSVSLAFTGELFF.

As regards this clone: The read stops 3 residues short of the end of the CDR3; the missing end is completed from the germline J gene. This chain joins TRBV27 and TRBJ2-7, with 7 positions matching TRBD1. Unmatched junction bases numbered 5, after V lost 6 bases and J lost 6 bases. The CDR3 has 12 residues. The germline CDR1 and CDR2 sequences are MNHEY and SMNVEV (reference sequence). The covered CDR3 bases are TGTGCCAGCAGACGAGGGGGCGGCGAG. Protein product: CASRRGGGE. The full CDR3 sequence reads CASRRGGGEQYF.

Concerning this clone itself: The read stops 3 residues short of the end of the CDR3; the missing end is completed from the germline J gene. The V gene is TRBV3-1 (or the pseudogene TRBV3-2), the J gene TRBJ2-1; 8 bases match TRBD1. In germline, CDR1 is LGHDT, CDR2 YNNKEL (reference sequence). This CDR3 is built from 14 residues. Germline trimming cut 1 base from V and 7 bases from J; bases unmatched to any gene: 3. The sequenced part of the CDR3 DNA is TGTGCCAGCAGCCAAGGGACAGGGTTTAATGAG. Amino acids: CASSQGTGFNE. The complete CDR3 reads CASSQGTGFNEQFF.

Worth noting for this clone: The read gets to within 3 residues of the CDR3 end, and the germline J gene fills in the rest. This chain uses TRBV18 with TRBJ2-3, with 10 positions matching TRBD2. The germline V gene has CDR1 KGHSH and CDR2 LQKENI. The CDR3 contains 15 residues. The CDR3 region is CASSPPGLALETQYF. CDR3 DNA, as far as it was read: TGTGCCAGCTCACCACCGGGACTAGCGCTAGAGACG. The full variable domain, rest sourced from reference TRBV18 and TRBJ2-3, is NAGVMQNPRHLVRRRGQEARLRCSPMKGHSHVYWYRQLPEEGLKFMVYLQKENIIDESGMPKERFSAEFPKEGPSILRIQQVVRGDSAAYFCASSPPGLALETQYFGPGTRLTVL.

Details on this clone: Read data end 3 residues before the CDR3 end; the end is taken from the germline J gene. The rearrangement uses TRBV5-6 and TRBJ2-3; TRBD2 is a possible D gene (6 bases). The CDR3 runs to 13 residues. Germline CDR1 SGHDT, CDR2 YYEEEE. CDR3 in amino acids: CASSQGLVETQYF. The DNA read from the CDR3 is TGTGCCAGCAGCCAGGGACTTGTGGAGACG.

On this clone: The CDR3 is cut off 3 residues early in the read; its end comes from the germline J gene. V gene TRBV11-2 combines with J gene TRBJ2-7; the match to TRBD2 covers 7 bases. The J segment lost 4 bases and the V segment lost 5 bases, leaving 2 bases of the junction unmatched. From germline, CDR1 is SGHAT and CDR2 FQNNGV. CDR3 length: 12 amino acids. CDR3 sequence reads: CASSRGVYEQYF. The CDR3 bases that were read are TGTGCCAGCAGCCGGGGGGTTTACGAG.

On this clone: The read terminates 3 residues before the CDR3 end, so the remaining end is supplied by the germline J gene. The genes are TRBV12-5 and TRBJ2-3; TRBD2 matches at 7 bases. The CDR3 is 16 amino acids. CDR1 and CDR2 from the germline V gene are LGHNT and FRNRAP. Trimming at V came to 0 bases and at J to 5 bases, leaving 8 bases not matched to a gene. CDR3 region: CASGLVLREGGDTQYF. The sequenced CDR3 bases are TGTGCTAGTGGTTTGGTACTCAGGGAGGGAGGAGATACG.

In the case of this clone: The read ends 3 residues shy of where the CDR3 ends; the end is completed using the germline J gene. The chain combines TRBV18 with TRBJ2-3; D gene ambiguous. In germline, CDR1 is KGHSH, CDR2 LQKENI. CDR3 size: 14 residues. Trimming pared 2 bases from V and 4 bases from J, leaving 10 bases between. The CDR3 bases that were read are TGTGCCAGCTCACCATACAAGGTTCCAGATACG. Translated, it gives CASSPYKVPDT. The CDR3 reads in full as CASSPYKVPDTQYF.